The rows below give T cell receptor beta chains drawn from one sample of a study of blood T cell repertoires in COVID-19. Sequencing used immunoSEQ multiplex PCR; TCRdb keeps in-frame clones, though not all of them. The sample shows fewer than 200,000 clones, around nine tenths of them seen only once. The sample consisted of peripheral blood. Receptor source: a woman under 30 who had recovered from COVID-19. The CDR3 runs from the conserved cysteine through the conserved F or W. The D gene is left open where the match is weak. A clone size is listed for some rows: how often the clone was seen (once, few, many), or a class if it is expanded.

j_call,cdr3_length,v_call,clone_size,d_call,cdr3_nt,cdr3_aa
TRBJ2-5,14,TRBV2,-,TRBD2,TGTGCCAGCAGTGAATCTACGGCGGGGGGACCACCGTACTTC,CASSESTAGGPPYF
TRBJ2-1,17,TRBV9,-,TRBD2,TGTGCCAGCAGCGTAGAGGGACTAGGGGTAATAAACAATGAGCAGTTCTTC,CASSVEGLGVINNEQFF
TRBJ1-1,14,TRBV5-4,-,-,TGTGCCAGCAGCTCGGGGGGAGTGAACACTGAAGCTTTCTTT,CASSSGGVNTEAFF
TRBJ2-3,14,TRBV5-1,-,-,TGCGCCAGCAGCTTCGGTTACCTTGGAGATACGCAGTATTTT,CASSFGYLGDTQYF
TRBJ2-3,15,TRBV6-6,once,TRBD2,TGTGCCAGCAGTTACCGGGCGGGGGGCACAGATACGCAGTATTTT,CASSYRAGGTDTQYF
TRBJ2-5,14,TRBV6-1,-,-,TGTGCCAGCAGTGAAGCGCAAGCGGTGGAGACCCAGTACTTC,CASSEAQAVETQYF
TRBJ1-5,15,TRBV7-2,once,TRBD1,TGTGCCAGCAGCTTTACAGGGGTAGCAAATCAGCCCCAGCATTTT,CASSFTGVANQPQHF
TRBJ2-7,13,TRBV27,-,-,TGTGCCAGCAGTTGGGGAGGATCCTACGAGCAGTACTTC,CASSWGGSYEQYF
TRBJ1-5,14,TRBV19,-,-,TGTGCCAGTAGTATTAAGGGGGGGAATCGGCCCCAGCATTTT,CASSIKGGNRPQHF
TRBJ2-7,14,TRBV5-4,-,-,TGTGCCAGCAGCTTGGTAACAGGGCCCCGCGAGCAGTACTTC,CASSLVTGPREQYF
TRBJ2-3,17,TRBV5-1,-,TRBD2,TGCGCCAGCAGCCCGGCGATTGTAGCGGGGGGATGGGATACGCAGTATTTT,CASSPAIVAGGWDTQYF
TRBJ2-3,16,TRBV5-1,once,-,TGCGCCAGCAGCCCCCCGGGGAGAACATACACAGATACGCAGTATTTT,CASSPPGRTYTDTQYF
TRBJ2-7,13,TRBV5-4,-,TRBD1,TGTGCCAGCTCTTGGGACAGGAACTACGAGCAGTACTTC,CASSWDRNYEQYF
TRBJ2-5,13,TRBV30,-,-,TGTGCCTGGAGTGTAGGGGGTCGGGAGACCCAGTACTTC,CAWSVGGRETQYF
TRBJ2-1,16,TRBV7-2,-,TRBD2,TGTGCCAGCAGCTTAACGGGGGGGCAGTCCTACAATGAGCAGTTCTTC,CASSLTGGQSYNEQFF
TRBJ1-2,18,TRBV19,-,TRBD1,TGTGCCAGTAGTATAGCAGGAAGGGGGACAGGGGCGAACTATGGCTACACCTTC,CASSIAGRGTGANYGYTF
TRBJ1-2,16,TRBV7-3,once,TRBD1,TGTGCCAGCAGCTCGGGTGGGGACAGAAGGAACTATGGCTACACCTTC,CASSSGGDRRNYGYTF
TRBJ1-4,15,TRBV2,-,TRBD1,TGTGCCAGCAGAAGGGGACAGGCAACTAATGAAAAACTGTTTTTT,CASRRGQATNEKLFF
TRBJ2-1,15,TRBV7-8,-,-,TGTGCCAGCAGTTACCAGGGGAGAGTCTACAATGAGCAGTTCTTC,CASSYQGRVYNEQFF
TRBJ2-1,14,TRBV3-1/TRBV3-2,-,TRBD2,TGTGCCAGCAGCCAAGGCGGGAGGGCCGCTGAGCAGTTCTTC,CASSQGGRAAEQFF
TRBJ1-5,14,TRBV6-2/TRBV6-3,-,-,TGTGCCAGCAGTCCCGGACACCGCAATCAGCCCCAGCATTTT,CASSPGHRNQPQHF
TRBJ2-1,16,TRBV6-6,-,TRBD2,TGTGCCAGCAGTTCTTTCGCTAGCGGGAGCTACAATGAGCAGTTCTTC,CASSSFASGSYNEQFF
TRBJ2-2,15,TRBV18,-,TRBD2,TGTGCCAGCTCACCGGGACTAGCGGTCCTCCGGGAGCTGTTTTTT,CASSPGLAVLRELFF
TRBJ2-2,16,TRBV7-6,-,TRBD2,TGTGCCAGCAGCTTCCTAGCGGAGCCAGCCACCGGGGAGCTGTTTTTT,CASSFLAEPATGELFF
TRBJ2-3,15,TRBV3-1/TRBV3-2,-,TRBD2,TGTGCCACTATAGCGGGAGAGGAGTCAACAGATACGCAGTATTTT,CATIAGEESTDTQYF
TRBJ1-2,14,TRBV10-3,-,-,TGTGCCATCAGTGAGTCGAGAGCTAACTATGGCTACACCTTC,CAISESRANYGYTF
TRBJ2-1,16,TRBV3-1/TRBV3-2,-,TRBD1,TGTGCCAGCAGCCCAGACTCCGGGACAGGGAAAAATGAGCAGTTCTTC,CASSPDSGTGKNEQFF